A selection of T cell receptor beta chains follows, all from one sample in a study of shared clonotypes between healthy human individuals. Sequencing used immunoSEQ multiplex PCR; TCRdb keeps in-frame clones, though not all of them. The sample records around 2.5 million clones, approximately 94% being singletons. The sample taken for sequencing was naive CD4+ T cells from PBMCs. The receptors originated from a man between 18 and 35 years old in good health. Some clones in this sample may be carry-over from other donors' samples. Both conserved end residues are part of each CDR3. The D gene is left open where the match is weak. Clone size is stated in some rows and not others, as once, few, many or a class when expanded.

j_call v_call clone_size d_call cdr3_aa cdr3_nt
TRBJ1-3 TRBV5-4 - - CASSLKGAIYF TGTGCCAGCAGCTTGAAAGGGGCGATATATTTT
TRBJ1-3 TRBV28 - TRBD1 CASSTPGQGNTIYF TGTGCCAGCAGCACGCCGGGACAGGGAAACACCATATATTTT
TRBJ1-4 TRBV28 - - CASSAYRTEHNEKLFF TGTGCCAGCAGTGCATACAGGACAGAGCATAATGAAAAACTGTTTTTT
TRBJ2-2 TRBV6-9 - TRBD1 CASSDRENTGELFF TGTGCCAGTTCTGACAGGGAAAACACCGGGGAGCTGTTTTTT
TRBJ2-4 TRBV28 - - CASKDKNIQYF TGTGCCAGCAAGGACAAAAACATTCAGTACTTC
TRBJ2-3 TRBV28 - TRBD1 CASSLSPGTGVDTQYF TGTGCCAGCAGTTTATCCCCCGGGACAGGGGTAGATACGCAGTATTTT
TRBJ2-1 TRBV19 - TRBD2 CASSSPGLAGSGEQFF TGTGCCAGTAGTTCCCCGGGACTAGCGGGGTCGGGTGAGCAGTTCTTC
TRBJ2-3 TRBV15 - - CATSRDITPGADTQYF TGTGCCACCAGCAGAGATATAACTCCGGGAGCGGATACGCAGTATTTT
TRBJ1-1 TRBV7-8 - - CASSLGGDVTEAFF TGTGCCAGCAGCTTAGGAGGGGATGTCACTGAAGCTTTCTTT
TRBJ2-7 TRBV10-3 once TRBD1 CAASQTGGIDEQYF TGTGCCGCCTCCCAGACAGGGGGCATCGACGAGCAGTACTTC
TRBJ2-5 TRBV11-2 - - CASSSWRGAEETQYF TGTGCCAGCAGCTCCTGGAGGGGGGCGGAAGAGACCCAGTACTTC
TRBJ2-2 TRBV7-2 - - CASSLGGFWELFF TGTGCCAGCAGCTTAGGAGGGTTTTGGGAGCTGTTTTTT
TRBJ1-4 TRBV7-6 - TRBD1 CASSLRQGLNEKLFF TGTGCCAGCAGCCTCCGACAGGGACTAAATGAAAAACTGTTTTTT
TRBJ2-2 TRBV28 - - CASSFGPTGELFF TGTGCCAGCAGTTTCGGACCAACCGGGGAGCTGTTTTTT
TRBJ2-3 TRBV19 - - CASSVGGTGDTQYF TGTGCCAGTAGTGTGGGCGGGACGGGGGATACGCAGTATTTT
TRBJ2-1 TRBV28 - - CASSLLGEAQFF TGTGCCAGCAGTTTATTAGGGGAAGCGCAGTTCTTC
TRBJ2-7 TRBV4-1 - - CASSPGGTLGYEQYF TGCGCCAGCAGCCCCGGCGGGACCTTGGGCTACGAGCAGTACTTC
TRBJ1-2 TRBV6-5 - - CASSYSTAGTPYGYTF TGTGCCAGCAGTTACTCGACTGCCGGGACCCCCTATGGCTACACCTTC
TRBJ1-2 TRBV28 - TRBD1 CASTPGGDGYTF TGTGCCAGCACCCCAGGGGGCGATGGCTACACCTTC
TRBJ2-2 TRBV6-5 - - CATRISGATGELFF TGTGCCACCCGTATTTCGGGGGCCACCGGGGAGCTGTTTTTT
TRBJ1-1 TRBV9 - - CASSVASALGSLNDNTEAFF TGTGCCAGCAGCGTAGCGTCTGCGTTAGGCAGCCTAAACGATAACACTGAAGCTTTCTTT
TRBJ2-1 TRBV29-1 - - CSVPPLTNYNEQFF TGCAGCGTTCCCCCACTTACCAACTACAATGAGCAGTTCTTC
TRBJ2-7 TRBV28 - - CASSPGTQFHEQYF TGTGCCAGCAGTCCAGGGACCCAATTCCACGAGCAGTACTTC
TRBJ1-1 TRBV11-2 - TRBD1 CASSSIPTGLNTEAFF TGTGCCAGCAGCTCGATCCCGACAGGGCTAAACACTGAAGCTTTCTTT